Following are 21 T cell receptor beta chains from one sample sequenced in a study of hypomethylating agent response in myelodysplastic syndrome. Generated by immunoSEQ multiplex PCR, the TCRdb table keeps only in-frame clones and is missing some. The sample has 1,100 or so clones; roughly 80% are singletons. This sample comprised bone marrow, obtained before or after starting hypomethylating agent treatment for myelodysplastic syndrome (not recorded which). These receptors originate from a human donor with myelodysplastic syndrome.

This clone was seen only a few times. The CDR3: CASRDRGSIEAFF. CDR3 in DNA: TGTGCCAGTAGGGACAGGGGGTCTATTGAAGCTTTCTTT. The genes are TRBV19 and TRBJ1-1, with TRBD1 identical over 10 bases. Germline V gives CDR1 LNHDA, CDR2 SQIVND (reference sequence). The CDR3 has 13 amino acids. V trimming: 6 bases; J trimming: 7 bases; junction bases outside the gene matches: 5.

The rearrangement links TRBV4-2 to TRBJ1-5, with unresolved D. With 1 base removed from V and 1 base from J, the gap between germline ends came to 11 bases. There are 16 residues in the CDR3. Germline CDR1 and CDR2: LGHNA and YNFKEQ. The CDR3 here is CASSQVGWQSNQPQHF. The DNA for the CDR3 is TGTGCCAGCAGCCAAGTAGGGTGGCAGAGCAATCAGCCCCAGCATTTT.

V is TRBV29-1 and J is TRBJ1-1; D is uncertain. Germline CDR1 is SQVTM and CDR2 is ANQGSEA. This CDR3 contains 11 residues. V lost 5 bases and J lost 5, with 9 bases in between. The CDR3: CSVFPTTEAFF. The CDR3 DNA reads as TGCAGCGTTTTCCCTACGACTGAAGCTTTCTTT. The full variable domain, rest sourced from reference TRBV29-1 and TRBJ1-1, is SAVISQKPSRDICQRGTSLTIQCQVDSQVTMMFWYRQQPGQSLTLIATANQGSEATYESGFVIDKFPISRPNLTFSTLTVSNMSPEDSSIYLCSVFPTTEAFFGQGTRLTVV.

As DNA, the CDR3 is TGCGCCAGCAGCGGGGGGGACAGGTTTAATGACTATAATTCACCCCTCCACTTT. Translating it yields CASSGGDRFNDYNSPLHF. The chain employs TRBV5-1 and TRBJ1-6, with 8 bases aligning to TRBD1. The V gene's germline CDR1 is SGHRS and CDR2 YFSETQ. The CDR3 consists of 18 residues. Trimming took 4 bases from V and 3 from J; bases not matched to a gene: 12. The full variable domain, completed using reference TRBV5-1 and TRBJ1-6, is KAGVTQTPRYLIKTRGQQVTLSCSPISGHRSVSWYQQTPGQGLQFLFEYFSETQRNKGNFPGRFSGRQFSNSRSEMNVSTLELGDSALYLCASSGGDRFNDYNSPLHFGNGTRLTVT.

The chain combines TRBV10-3 with TRBJ1-3; TRBD1 agrees at 9 bases. The V gene's germline CDR1 is ENHRY and CDR2 SYGVKD. This CDR3 is built from 16 residues. V lost 7 bases, J lost 3 bases, and 10 bases stayed unmatched. The CDR3 reads CAITPGTGNGGNTIYF. The CDR3 DNA reads as TGTGCCATCACCCCCGGGACAGGGAACGGTGGAAACACCATATATTTT.

The chain combines TRBV19 with TRBJ1-1, with D hard to call. With 1 base removed from V and 1 base from J, the gap between germline ends came to 16 bases. The length of the CDR3 is 17 residues. Looked up from germline, CDR1 is LNHDA and CDR2 is SQIVND (reference sequence). CDR3 coding DNA: TGTGCCAGTAGTATAGTATTGTCCGCCGTCAGGAACACTGAAGCTTTCTTT. This codes for CASSIVLSAVRNTEAFF.

The gene calls are TRBV6-6 and TRBJ1-5, with D possibly matching TRBD1 (5 bases). CDR1 MNHNY and CDR2 SVGAGI come from the germline V gene (reference sequence). The CDR3 length is 15 residues. Trimming left V 6 bases short and J 0 bases short, with 12 bases between. DNA of the CDR3: TGTGCCAGCAGCTTCCTGGGGGATAGCAATCAGCCCCAGCATTTT. This gives the protein CASSFLGDSNQPQHF.

The chain couples TRBV7-3 to TRBJ2-1, with TRBD1 matching 11 bases. CDR1 SGHTA and CDR2 FQGTGA come from the germline V gene. Losses at the gene ends were 4 bases for V and 1 base for J; bases not matched to a gene: 15. There are 20 residues in the CDR3. CDR3 DNA: TGTGCCAGCAGCTCCATACCTCCGGGACAGGGGGTAGGGTCCTACAATGAGCAGTTCTTC. Amino acids: CASSSIPPGQGVGSYNEQFF.

J is TRBJ1-5 and V is TRBV11-3; D is uncertain. Germline values: CDR1 SGHNT, CDR2 YENEEA. The length of the CDR3 is 12 residues. The V and J ends lost 5 bases and 7 bases respectively, with 9 bases between them. The CDR3 DNA is TGTGCCAGCAGCCCACCGGGCCAGCCCCAGCATTTT. It encodes CASSPPGQPQHF.

V gene TRBV7-3 combines with J gene TRBJ2-4, with a weak D call TRBD2 (6 bases). This CDR3 has 16 amino acids. Germline V CDR1 and CDR2: SGHTA, FQGTGA. Trimming stripped 2 bases from V and 0 bases from J, with 11 bases between. This chain's CDR3 is CASSLRERLAKNIQYF. CDR3 bases: TGTGCCAGCAGCTTACGGGAGCGGTTAGCCAAAAACATTCAGTACTTC.

The genes are TRBV4-1 and TRBJ1-4; D remains unclear. Trimming shortened V by 2 bases and J by 1 base, and 17 bases separated the two germline ends. Germline V lookup: CDR1 MGHRA, CDR2 YSYEKL. This CDR3 is built from 18 residues. In DNA, the CDR3 is TGCGCCAGCAGCCAATGGCACAGTATCGGTTTAACTAATGAAAAACTGTTTTTT. Its translation: CASSQWHSIGLTNEKLFF.

This rearrangement joins TRBV19 to TRBJ1-1; D gene uncertain. This CDR3 contains 13 residues. Germline loops: CDR1 LNHDA, CDR2 SQIVND (reference sequence). V was cut by 11 bases and J by 4 bases, with 17 bases left in between. DNA for the CDR3: TGTGCCGGCCCGTGCGGGAGGAGCACTGAAGCTTTCTTT. This codes for CAGPCGRSTEAFF.

V is TRBV5-3 and J is TRBJ2-7; D gene unclear. TRBV5-3 belongs to the ORF category, with a function that is uncertain. The V gene lost 3 bases and the J gene lost 3 bases, with 10 bases spanning the gap. There are 13 residues in the CDR3. The CDR3 protein is CARSSSEDYEQYF. The DNA of the CDR3 is TGTGCCAGAAGCTCGAGTGAGGACTACGAGCAGTACTTC.

The chain carries TRBV9 and TRBJ2-2; TRBD2 matches at 8 bases. CDR1 is SGDLS, CDR2 YYNGEE, per germline. V dropped 3 bases and J dropped 5; count of bases not matched to a gene: 9. This CDR3 spans 16 amino acids. Written as DNA, the CDR3 is TGTGCCAGCAGCGCGGGAGGGGCTCCATATACCGGGGAGCTGTTTTTT. The encoded protein is CASSAGGAPYTGELFF.

The gene calls are TRBV7-9 and TRBJ1-2; D not certain. CDR3 size: 13 residues. Germline CDR1 reads SEHNR; CDR2 reads FQNEAQ (reference sequence). V lost 4 bases, J lost 4 bases, and 10 bases lay in between. This chain's CDR3 is CASSSLLGYGYTF. CDR3 in DNA: TGTGCCAGCAGCTCCCTTCTAGGCTATGGCTACACCTTC.

This chain connects TRBV21-1 to TRBJ1-2. TRBV21-1 is termed a pseudogene. The length of the CDR3 is 23 residues. The CDR3, as DNA: TGTGCCAGCAGTGCAAGGATAGCTACAGAAAGACCTATGGCTAACAGAAAGACCTATGGCTACACCTTC. Protein sequence: CASSARIATERPMANRKTYGYTF.

The chain recombines TRBV5-5 with TRBJ1-5, with TRBD1 matching over 7 bases. CDR1 SGHKS and CDR2 YYEKEE come from the germline V gene (reference sequence). V trimming: 0 bases; J trimming: 4 bases; junction bases outside the gene matches: 4. This CDR3 spans 15 amino acids. The CDR3 coding sequence is TGTGCCAGCAGCTTGGCCGGGACAGAAAATCAGCCCCAGCATTTT. This codes for CASSLAGTENQPQHF.

The rearrangement links TRBV27 to TRBJ1-5, with a weak D call TRBD1 (6 bases). V lost 6 bases to trimming and J lost 3 bases, with 12 bases between them. Germline V lookup: CDR1 MNHEY, CDR2 SMNVEV (reference sequence). CDR3 size: 14 residues. The CDR3, as DNA: TGTGCCAGCAGAGAAACAGGGTTCAATCAGCCCCAGCATTTT. The encoded protein is CASRETGFNQPQHF.

This chain links TRBV4-3 with TRBJ1-6; TRBD1 aligns across 7 bases. V shed 4 bases and J 7 bases; nucleotides not matched to a gene: 10. This CDR3 region has 16 residues. CDR1 and CDR2 from the germline V gene are LGHNA and YSLEER. CDR3 residues: CASSPNTGATNSPLHF. DNA of the CDR3: TGCGCCAGCAGCCCAAACACAGGGGCTACGAATTCACCCCTCCACTTT.

V and J are TRBV5-6 and TRBJ1-2, with D uncertain. Per the germline V gene, CDR1 is SGHDT and CDR2 is YYEEEE. V was clipped by 2 bases and J by 4 bases, with 9 bases between them. The CDR3 totals 13 residues. This CDR3 is CASSFESFYGYTF. DNA of the CDR3: TGTGCCAGCAGCTTCGAGAGCTTCTATGGCTACACCTTC.

The chain carries TRBV27 and TRBJ2-3; D might be TRBD1 or TRBD2, each matching 5 bases. Deletions cut 5 bases from V and 4 bases from J, with 22 bases between. The germline gives CDR1 MNHEY, CDR2 SMNVEV (reference sequence). The CDR3 runs 17 residues. This CDR3 is CASSTKIPGPEADTQYF. CDR3 DNA: TGTGCCAGCAGTACGAAAATACCGGGACCAGAGGCAGATACGCAGTATTTT.